The following is a T cell receptor beta chain sequence with its context. The antigen this receptor binds is unknown. No base-level quality is on record; no much larger clone is a single base apart. TCRbeta CDR3 regions were amplified from genomic DNA by means of the immunoSEQ Assay, a bias-controlled multiplex PCR. The source study handled its data this way. The number of nucleated cells in each sample was estimated from the amplification of reference gene primers within the assay. Sequence reads were collapsed and filtered to measure the absolute abundance of every unique TCRbeta CDR3 rearrangement. For each sample, productive Simpson clonality was calculated as the square root of Simpson's diversity index across productive rearrangements. TCRdb retrieved this table from immuneACCESS and kept in-frame rearrangements only. Not all clones are present; in checked studies, unresolved V genes account for under half, and no reason is known for the remainder. Clone size and the V and J calls come from that table; the DNA yielded D and trimming. The sample yields tens of thousands of clones; approximately 82% were counted once. 15% to 20% of the sample belongs to the ten largest clones.

This specimen belongs to a study of blood T cell repertoires in COVID-19 (dated by TCRdb to about 2020). Study-wide context: The collaborator samples originated in the United States, Italy and Spain and spanned the acute and convalescent phases of COVID-19. The repertoires were released in a freely available public database meant as a resource for research on the immune response to SARS-CoV-2. The samples were drawn from two sources: the first 160 participants of the ongoing ImmuneRACE study, and some 1,300 subjects contributed by 6 global collaborators. Where available, HLA class I and class II types were obtained from metadata supplied by the sample provider rather than from assay-based typing. The prospective study material was composed of cDNA or gDNA derived from T cells, B-cell-depleted T cells, or PBMCs. Nearly every sample came with metadata listing a de-identified subject ID, COVID-19 status, age in years and sex. Deeply sampled blood TCRbeta repertoires from subjects exposed to, actively infected with, or recovered from COVID-19 were included in the dataset. Study-wide findings and limitations: How much clinical and demographic metadata was included differed by source and by participant, and the metadata was provided uncurated.

Collaborating institutions collected whole blood in K2EDTA tubes following their own protocols. Collaborator samples were shipped for TCRbeta analysis as frozen whole blood, isolated PBMCs, or DNA extracted from either sample type. Trimming leaves V shorter by 4 bases and J shorter by 6 bases, with the junction holding 8 bases beyond the gene matches. Reading from cysteine to phenylalanine, the CDR3 counts 16 amino acids. The entry retains the CDR3 DNA only, 48 bases that are in frame from base 1. The germline V gene specifies KGHSH as CDR1 and LQKENI as CDR2. Sequencing was carried out using peripheral blood. Recombination linked TRBV18 to TRBJ1-5; TRBD1 aligns with 11 central bases. This TCR was recovered from a man older than 75 with active COVID-19. The nucleotide sequence is TGTGCCAGCTCACGACGGACAGGGGGCAGGGGTCAGCCCCAGCATTTT. Its protein reads: CASSRRTGGRGQPQHF.